This T cell receptor (beta chain) emerged from a study of blood T cell repertoires in COVID-19 (dated by TCRdb to about 2020). Context from the whole study: Collaborator samples came from the United States, Italy and Spain and covered acute and convalescent phases of COVID-19. Samples were obtained from the ongoing ImmuneRACE study (first 160 participants) and from over a thousand subjects provided by 6 global collaborators. The repertoires were made available in a free public database intended to serve as a resource for research on the immune response to SARS-CoV-2. The prospective study material was composed of cDNA or gDNA derived from T cells, B-cell-depleted T cells, or PBMCs. Deeply sampled blood TCRbeta repertoires from subjects exposed to, actively infected with, or recovered from COVID-19 were included in the dataset. Where available, HLA class I and class II types were obtained from metadata supplied by the sample provider rather than from assay-based typing. The sample metadata nearly always contained a de-identified subject ID, COVID-19 status, age in years and sex.

Concerning this clone itself: The target of this receptor is not known. The record has no base qualities; no much larger clone is one base away.

TCRbeta CDR3 regions were amplified from genomic DNA by means of the immunoSEQ Assay, a bias-controlled multiplex PCR. On the authors' methods: Nucleated cell counts per sample were estimated from amplification of reference gene primers within the assay. Sequence reads were collapsed and filtered to measure the absolute abundance of every unique TCRbeta CDR3 rearrangement. Productive Simpson clonality was computed per sample as the square root of Simpson's diversity index over productive rearrangements. The source is immuneACCESS, and TCRdb retained only in-frame sequences with V and J called. Part of the clones is not carried over; for the studies checked, unresolved V genes explain less than half of this, and the remainder is unexplained. V, J and clone size derive from that table, while D and trimming were established from the DNA sequence. For this sample there are some 220,000 clones; around 80% appear just once. The ten top clones hold around 5.5% of the sample.

Whole blood was collected in K2EDTA tubes by collaborating institutions according to the institutions' own protocols. For TCRbeta analysis, collaborator samples were shipped as frozen whole blood, as isolated PBMCs, or as DNA extracted from either sample type. Findings and caveats that apply to the study as a whole: The quantity of clinical and demographic metadata differed by source and by participant and was supplied without curation.

The CDR3 sequence holds 12 residues, the cysteine and phenylalanine included. The entry retains the CDR3 DNA only, 36 bases that are in frame from base 1. CDR1 and CDR2 are read off the germline V gene as SGHRS and YFSETQ. Trimmed from V: 0 bases; trimmed from J: 16 bases; junction bases lacking a gene match: 4. The sequence derives from a human donor in a cohort sampled during active COVID-19. This sequence uses TRBV5-1 and TRBJ1-6; 7 central nucleotides agree with TRBD1. Material for sequencing was peripheral blood. CDR3 protein: CASSLEGDSLHF. The sequenced DNA is TGCGCCAGCAGCTTGGAAGGGGACAGTCTCCACTTT.